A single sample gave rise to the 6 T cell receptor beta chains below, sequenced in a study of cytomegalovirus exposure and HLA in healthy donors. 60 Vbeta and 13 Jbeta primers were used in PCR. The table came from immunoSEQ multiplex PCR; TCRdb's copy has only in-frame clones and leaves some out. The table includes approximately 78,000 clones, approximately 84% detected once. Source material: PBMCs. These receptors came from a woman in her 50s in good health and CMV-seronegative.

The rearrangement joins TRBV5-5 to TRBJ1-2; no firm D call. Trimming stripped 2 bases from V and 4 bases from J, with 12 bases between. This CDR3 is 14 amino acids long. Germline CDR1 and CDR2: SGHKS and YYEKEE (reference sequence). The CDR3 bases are TGTGCCAGCAGCTTAATCGGGGTTCCCTATGGCTACACCTTC. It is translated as CASSLIGVPYGYTF.

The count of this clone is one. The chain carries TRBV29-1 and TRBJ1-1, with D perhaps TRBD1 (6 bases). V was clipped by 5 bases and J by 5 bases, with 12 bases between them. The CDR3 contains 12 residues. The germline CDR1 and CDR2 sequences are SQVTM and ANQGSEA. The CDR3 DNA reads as TGCAGCGTTACGCAGGGGAAAACTGAAGCTTTCTTT. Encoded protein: CSVTQGKTEAFF.

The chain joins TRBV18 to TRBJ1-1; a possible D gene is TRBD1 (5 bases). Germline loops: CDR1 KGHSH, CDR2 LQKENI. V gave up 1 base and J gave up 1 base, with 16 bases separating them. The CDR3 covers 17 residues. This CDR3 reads CASSPRTGGAGNTEAFF. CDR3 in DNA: TGTGCCAGCTCACCACGTACAGGCGGAGCAGGGAACACTGAAGCTTTCTTT.

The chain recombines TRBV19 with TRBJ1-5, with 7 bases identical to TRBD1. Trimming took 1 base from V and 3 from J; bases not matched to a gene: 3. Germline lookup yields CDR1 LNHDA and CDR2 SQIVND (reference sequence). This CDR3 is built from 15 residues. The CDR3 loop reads CASSIVGQYNQPQHF. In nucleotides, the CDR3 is TGTGCCAGTAGTATAGTGGGACAGTACAATCAGCCCCAGCATTTT.

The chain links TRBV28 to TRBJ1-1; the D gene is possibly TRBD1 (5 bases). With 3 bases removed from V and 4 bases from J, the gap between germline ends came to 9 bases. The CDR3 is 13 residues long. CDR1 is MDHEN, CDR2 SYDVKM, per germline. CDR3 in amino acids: CASSLGGGTEAFF. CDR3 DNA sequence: TGTGCCAGCAGTTTGGGGGGAGGCACTGAAGCTTTCTTT. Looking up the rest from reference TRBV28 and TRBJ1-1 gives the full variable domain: DVKVTQSSRYLVKRTGEKVFLECVQDMDHENMFWYRQDPGLGLRLIYFSYDVKMKEKGDIPEGYSVSREKKERFSLILESASTNQTSMYLCASSLGGGTEAFFGQGTRLTVV.

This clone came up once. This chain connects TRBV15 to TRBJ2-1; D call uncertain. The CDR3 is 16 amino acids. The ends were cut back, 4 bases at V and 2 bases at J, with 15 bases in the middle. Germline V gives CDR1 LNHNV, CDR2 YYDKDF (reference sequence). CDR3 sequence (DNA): TGTGCCACCAGCAAGGAGCGAGAGACCCCCTACAATGAGCAGTTCTTC. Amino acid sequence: CATSKERETPYNEQFF.